This T cell receptor (beta chain) was captured in a study of blood T cell repertoires in COVID-19. Produced via immunoSEQ multiplex PCR; TCRdb's table is partial and in-frame only. Counted here are 300,000 to 400,000 clones, around nine tenths occurring once; the ten biggest clones make up roughly 3%. The V end lost 3 bases, the J end lost 5 bases, and 13 bases lay between the germline ends. The CDR3 consists of 13 residues. Germline CDR1 and CDR2: SQVTM and ANQGSEA. This TCR was sampled from a woman aged 18-30 years who had recovered from COVID-19. V usage is TRBV29-1 and J usage is TRBJ1-1; D unresolved. The sample was peripheral blood. CDR3 sequence reads: CSVDKGSGTEAFF. The CDR3 DNA reads as TGCAGCGTTGACAAGGGATCGGGGACTGAAGCTTTCTTT.